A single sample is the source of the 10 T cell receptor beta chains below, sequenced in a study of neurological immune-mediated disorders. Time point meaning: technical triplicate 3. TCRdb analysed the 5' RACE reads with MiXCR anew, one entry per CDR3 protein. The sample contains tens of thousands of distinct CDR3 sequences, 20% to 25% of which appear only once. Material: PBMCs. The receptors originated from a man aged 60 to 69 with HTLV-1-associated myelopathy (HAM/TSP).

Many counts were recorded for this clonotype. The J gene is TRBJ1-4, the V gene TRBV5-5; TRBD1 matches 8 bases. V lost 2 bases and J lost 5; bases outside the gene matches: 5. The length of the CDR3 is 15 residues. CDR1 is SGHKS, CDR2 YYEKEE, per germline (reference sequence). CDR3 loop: CASSFSGQVNEKLFF. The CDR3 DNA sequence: TGTGCCAGCAGCTTTTCGGGACAGGTGAATGAAAAACTGTTTTTT.

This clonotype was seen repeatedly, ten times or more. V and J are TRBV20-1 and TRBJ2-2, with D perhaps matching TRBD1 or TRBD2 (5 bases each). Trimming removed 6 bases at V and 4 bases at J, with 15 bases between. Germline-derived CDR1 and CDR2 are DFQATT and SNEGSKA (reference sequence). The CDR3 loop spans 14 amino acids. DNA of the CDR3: TGCAGTGCCCCGAGGGACGGACGCACCGGGGAGCTGTTTTTT. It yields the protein CSAPRDGRTGELFF.

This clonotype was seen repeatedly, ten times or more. DNA for the CDR3: TGTGCCAGCAGCGTAACAAATGGAGCTCAAGAGACCCAGTACTTC. Protein sequence: CASSVTNGAQETQYF. The genes are TRBV9 and TRBJ2-5; D is undetermined. V was trimmed by 1 base and J by 2 bases, leaving 12 bases between them. CDR3 length: 15 residues. In germline, CDR1 is SGDLS, CDR2 YYNGEE.

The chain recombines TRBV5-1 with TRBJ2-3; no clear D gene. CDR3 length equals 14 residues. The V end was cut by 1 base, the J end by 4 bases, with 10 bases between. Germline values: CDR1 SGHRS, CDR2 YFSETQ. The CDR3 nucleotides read TGCGCCAGCAGCTTGACGGCAGGCCCAGATACGCAGTATTTT. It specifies CASSLTAGPDTQYF.

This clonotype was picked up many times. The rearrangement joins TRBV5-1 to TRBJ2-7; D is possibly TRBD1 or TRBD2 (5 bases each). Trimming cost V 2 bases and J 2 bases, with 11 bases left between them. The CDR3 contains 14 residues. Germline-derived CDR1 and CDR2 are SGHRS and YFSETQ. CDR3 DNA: TGCGCCAGCAGCTTAGGGCAGGGAGCCTACGAGCAGTACTTC. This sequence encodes CASSLGQGAYEQYF.

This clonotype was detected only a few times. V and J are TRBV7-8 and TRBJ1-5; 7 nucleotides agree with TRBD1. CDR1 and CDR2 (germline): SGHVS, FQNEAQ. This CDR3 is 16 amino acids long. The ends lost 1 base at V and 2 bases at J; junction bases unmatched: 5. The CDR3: CASSLVGGGGNQPQHF. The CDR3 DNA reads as TGTGCCAGCAGCTTAGTAGGGGGCGGCGGCAATCAGCCCCAGCATTTT.

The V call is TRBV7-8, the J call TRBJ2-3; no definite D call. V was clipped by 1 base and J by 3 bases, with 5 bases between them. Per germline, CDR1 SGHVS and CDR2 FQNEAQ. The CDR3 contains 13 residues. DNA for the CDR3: TGTGCCAGCAGCTTAGGCCGTACAGATACGCAGTATTTT. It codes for CASSLGRTDTQYF.

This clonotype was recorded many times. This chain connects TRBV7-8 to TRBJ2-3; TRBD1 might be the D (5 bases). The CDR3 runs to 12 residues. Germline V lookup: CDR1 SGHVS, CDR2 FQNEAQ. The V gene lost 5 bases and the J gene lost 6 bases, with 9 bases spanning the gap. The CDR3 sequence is CASSTSGDTQYF. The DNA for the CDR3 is TGTGCCAGCAGCACCTCAGGGGATACGCAGTATTTT.

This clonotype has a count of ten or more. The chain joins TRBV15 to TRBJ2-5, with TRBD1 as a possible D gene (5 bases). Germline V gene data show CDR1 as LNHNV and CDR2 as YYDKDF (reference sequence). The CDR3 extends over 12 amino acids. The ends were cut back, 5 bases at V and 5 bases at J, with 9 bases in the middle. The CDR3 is CATSWGRETQYF. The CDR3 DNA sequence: TGTGCCACCAGCTGGGGCCGGGAGACCCAGTACTTC.

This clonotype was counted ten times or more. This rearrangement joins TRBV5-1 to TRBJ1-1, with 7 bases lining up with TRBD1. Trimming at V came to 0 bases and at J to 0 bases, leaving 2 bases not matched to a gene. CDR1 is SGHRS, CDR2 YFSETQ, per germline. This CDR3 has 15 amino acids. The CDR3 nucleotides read TGCGCCAGCAGCTTGGACAGGGGCATGAACACTGAAGCTTTCTTT. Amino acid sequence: CASSLDRGMNTEAFF.